The rows below give T cell receptor beta chains drawn from one sample of a study of T cell changes during pregnancy in multiple sclerosis. The data were produced by immunoSEQ multiplex PCR, yet TCRdb's version contains in-frame clones alone and is incomplete. The table shows around 30,000 clones, with about 89% occurring only once. The input for sequencing was CD8+ T cells from peripheral blood mononuclear cells, taken in the second trimester of pregnancy. These receptors were obtained from a female donor with multiple sclerosis, enrolled in a pregnancy study. The CDR3 runs from the conserved cysteine through the conserved F or W. Fields, in order: V gene, CDR3 length, J gene, D gene, clone size, CDR3 DNA, CDR3 protein. The D gene is left open where the match is weak. Some rows mark clone size as missing; the rest say once, few, many or name a class of expanded clone.

v_call: TRBV28
cdr3_length: 11
j_call: TRBJ1-5
d_call: NA
clone_size: NA
cdr3_nt: TGTGCCAGCAGTACATATCAGCCCCAGCATTTT
cdr3_aa: CASSTYQPQHF

v_call: TRBV6-1
cdr3_length: 14
j_call: TRBJ2-2
d_call: TRBD2
clone_size: NA
cdr3_nt: TGTGCCAGCAGTCGGGACTACAACACCGGGGAGCTGTTTTTT
cdr3_aa: CASSRDYNTGELFF

v_call: TRBV5-6
cdr3_length: 14
j_call: TRBJ2-7
d_call: TRBD1
clone_size: NA
cdr3_nt: TGTGCCAGCAGCTCGGGACAGAGCTCCTACGAGCAGTACTTC
cdr3_aa: CASSSGQSSYEQYF

v_call: TRBV5-6
cdr3_length: 13
j_call: TRBJ2-7
d_call: NA
clone_size: once
cdr3_nt: TGTGCCAGCAGCTTGGTAGGGGCCGAGGAGCAGTACTTC
cdr3_aa: CASSLVGAEEQYF

v_call: TRBV5-1
cdr3_length: 14
j_call: TRBJ2-7
d_call: TRBD1
clone_size: NA
cdr3_nt: TGCGCCAGCAGCTCGACAGGGACGGACTACGAGCAGTACTTC
cdr3_aa: CASSSTGTDYEQYF

v_call: TRBV10-3
cdr3_length: 15
j_call: TRBJ1-1
d_call: NA
clone_size: NA
cdr3_nt: TGTGCCATCAGTGAGTCTCGGGGATGGAACACTGAAGCTTTCTTT
cdr3_aa: CAISESRGWNTEAFF

v_call: TRBV5-6
cdr3_length: 15
j_call: TRBJ2-2
d_call: TRBD2
clone_size: NA
cdr3_nt: TGTGCCAGCAGCGATTTAGCGGGGGCTTCCGGGGAGCTGTTTTTT
cdr3_aa: CASSDLAGASGELFF

v_call: TRBV27
cdr3_length: 16
j_call: TRBJ2-7
d_call: TRBD2
clone_size: NA
cdr3_nt: TGTGCCAGCAGTCCGCTAGCGGGGGGCGGCTCCTACGAGCAGTACTTC
cdr3_aa: CASSPLAGGGSYEQYF

v_call: TRBV10-3
cdr3_length: 14
j_call: TRBJ1-6
d_call: TRBD1
clone_size: NA
cdr3_nt: TGTGCCATCGGTGAGACAGGGAAAAATTCACCCCTCCACTTT
cdr3_aa: CAIGETGKNSPLHF

v_call: TRBV5-4
cdr3_length: 17
j_call: TRBJ2-1
d_call: TRBD2
clone_size: NA
cdr3_nt: TGTGCCAGCAGCCAAAGACTAGCGGGGAACACCTACAATGAGCAGTTCTTC
cdr3_aa: CASSQRLAGNTYNEQFF

v_call: TRBV6-6
cdr3_length: 12
j_call: TRBJ2-5
d_call: NA
clone_size: NA
cdr3_nt: TGTGCCAGCAGTTCTCTCCGAGAGACCCAGTACTTC
cdr3_aa: CASSSLRETQYF

v_call: TRBV29-1
cdr3_length: 13
j_call: TRBJ1-2
d_call: NA
clone_size: NA
cdr3_nt: TGCAGCGTTGAATTCGCCCAGGGGAGTGGCTACACCTTC
cdr3_aa: CSVEFAQGSGYTF

v_call: TRBV9
cdr3_length: 17
j_call: TRBJ2-1
d_call: NA
clone_size: NA
cdr3_nt: TGTGCCAGCAGCGTCATCCCTGAATCCCGACAGAACAATGAGCAGTTCTTC
cdr3_aa: CASSVIPESRQNNEQFF

v_call: TRBV29-1
cdr3_length: 13
j_call: TRBJ1-2
d_call: NA
clone_size: NA
cdr3_nt: TGCAGCGTTGAAGATCCCAGGGACTATGGCTACACCTTC
cdr3_aa: CSVEDPRDYGYTF

v_call: TRBV18
cdr3_length: 14
j_call: TRBJ2-4
d_call: NA
clone_size: NA
cdr3_nt: TGTGCCAGCTCACCCCTAAAGAGGGAAAACATTCAGTACTTC
cdr3_aa: CASSPLKRENIQYF

v_call: TRBV11-2
cdr3_length: 14
j_call: TRBJ2-7
d_call: NA
clone_size: few
cdr3_nt: TGTGCCAGCAGCTCGACCCATTTTCGGGGGGAGCAGTACTTC
cdr3_aa: CASSSTHFRGEQYF